This TCR beta chain was sequenced for a study of identical twins. A universal primer site came from template switching; cDNA carried unique molecular identifiers. Using its own MiXCR run on the 5' RACE reads, TCRdb lists one record per CDR3 protein. The profile shows 200,000 to 250,000 distinct CDR3 sequences, 7.5% of them singletons. This clonotype was counted many times. Per the germline V gene, CDR1 is LNHNV and CDR2 is YYDKDF (reference sequence). CDR3 length equals 15 residues. V was cut by 3 bases and J by 0 bases, with 6 bases left in between. These data also formed part of another study, on yellow fever vaccine responses in identical twins.

This clonotype was sampled from a woman between 18 and 29 years old in good health. Sequenced input: CD8+ T cells sorted from blood. This chain uses TRBV15 with TRBJ2-6; D is unclear. Here the CDR3 DNA reads TGTGCCACCAGCAGTGAACTCTCTGGGGCCAACGTCCTGACTTTC. This codes for CATSSELSGANVLTF.